This TCR beta chain stems from a study of CD8 T cells in ankylosing spondylitis. Germline loops: CDR1 SQVTM, CDR2 ANQGSEA. V was trimmed by 6 bases and J by 5 bases, leaving 11 bases between them. The CDR3 spans 11 residues. TCRdb reprocessed the 5' RACE reads via MiXCR and lists one record per CDR3 protein. The sample carries 80,000 to 100,000 distinct CDR3 sequences, about 7.7% recorded once. Ten or more counts support this clonotype. The chain employs TRBV29-1 and TRBJ2-7, with D perhaps assigned TRBD1 or TRBD2 (6 bases each). Sequencing used blood, either unsorted or a sorted T cell fraction (not recorded which). This receptor was identified in a male donor with ankylosing spondylitis or in good health (not recorded which). The CDR3 nucleotides are TGCAGCGTCTCTAGGGGGGACGAGCAGTACTTC. This sequence encodes CSVSRGDEQYF.